The 29 T cell receptor beta chains in this list originate from one sample, sequenced in a study of cytomegalovirus exposure and HLA in healthy donors. Primers included in the PCR were 60 Vbeta and 13 Jbeta primers. Sequenced by immunoSEQ multiplex PCR; TCRdb stores in-frame clones only, minus some. The data show some 160,000 clones, 70% to 90% seen once. The sequenced sample consisted of PBMCs. The receptors here all came from a woman between 18 and 29 years old in good health and CMV-seronegative.

The chain carries TRBV19 and TRBJ2-7, with D possibly being TRBD2 (5 bases). CDR1 is LNHDA and CDR2 is SQIVND in the germline V gene (reference sequence). The V end was cut by 5 bases, the J end by 2 bases, with 10 bases between. The CDR3 totals 13 residues. CDR3 residues: CASSRAGAYEQYF. In nucleotides, the CDR3 is TGTGCCAGTAGTCGCGCCGGGGCCTACGAGCAGTACTTC. The whole variable domain, filled in from reference TRBV19 and TRBJ2-7, reads DGGITQSPKYLFRKEGQNVTLSCEQNLNHDAMYWYRQDPGQGLRLIYYSQIVNDFQKGDIAEGYSVSREKKESFPLTVTSAQKNPTAFYLCASSRAGAYEQYFGPGTRLTVT.

The chain joins TRBV28 to TRBJ2-7; D gene ambiguous. The V and J ends lost 6 bases and 2 bases respectively, with 17 bases between them. CDR1 and CDR2 from the germline V gene are MDHEN and SYDVKM. The CDR3 has 15 amino acids. CDR3 residues: CASSLGGRVTYEQYF. Here the CDR3 DNA reads TGTGCCAGCAGCCTAGGCGGCCGGGTAACCTACGAGCAGTACTTC.

The V call is TRBV11-3, the J call TRBJ2-1; TRBD2 aligns across 15 bases. The CDR3 has 17 amino acids. V shed 1 base and J 9 bases; nucleotides not matched to a gene: 7. Germline CDR1 is SGHNT and CDR2 is YENEEA. The CDR3 DNA is TGTGCCAGCAGCTTAGGTGGACTAGCGGGAGGGTTGGGTGAGCAGTTCTTC. Residues: CASSLGGLAGGLGEQFF.

This rearrangement joins TRBV28 to TRBJ2-7; 7 bases align to TRBD1. The CDR3 consists of 15 residues. Germline trimming cut 1 base from V and 0 bases from J; bases unmatched to any gene: 3. Germline values: CDR1 MDHEN, CDR2 SYDVKM. The CDR3 DNA is TGTGCCAGCAGTTTATCCCGGACAGGCTCCTACGAGCAGTACTTC. Encoded protein: CASSLSRTGSYEQYF. Complete variable domain (other parts from reference TRBV28 and TRBJ2-7): DVKVTQSSRYLVKRTGEKVFLECVQDMDHENMFWYRQDPGLGLRLIYFSYDVKMKEKGDIPEGYSVSREKKERFSLILESASTNQTSMYLCASSLSRTGSYEQYFGPGTRLTVT.

This clone was recorded a few times. This CDR3 is CASSYSSRGGADTQYF. Here the CDR3 DNA reads TGTGCCAGCAGTTACTCGTCGCGGGGGGGCGCAGATACGCAGTATTTT. The V call is TRBV6-5, the J call TRBJ2-3, with 9 bases that match TRBD2. J gave up 4 bases and V 0 bases, and 5 bases lay outside the gene matches. The CDR3 runs to 16 residues. Per the germline V gene, CDR1 is MNHEY and CDR2 is SVGAGI.

J is TRBJ2-1 and V is TRBV9; 9 nucleotides line up with TRBD1. CDR1 is SGDLS and CDR2 is YYNGEE in the germline V gene. After removal of 1 base from V and 3 bases from J, the junction contained 2 bases not matched to a gene. The CDR3 sequence is 15 residues long. The CDR3 DNA reads as TGTGCCAGCAGCGTAAGGACAGGGGTCTACAATGAGCAGTTCTTC. This translates into CASSVRTGVYNEQFF.

This rearrangement joins TRBV28 to TRBJ2-4, with D possibly matching TRBD1 (5 bases). The ends were cut back, 5 bases at V and 2 bases at J, with 10 bases in the middle. CDR1 MDHEN and CDR2 SYDVKM come from the germline V gene. The length of the CDR3 is 14 residues. In DNA form, the CDR3 reads TGTGCCAGCAGTGAACCAGGGCCCAAAAACATTCAGTACTTC. Translating it yields CASSEPGPKNIQYF.

This clone is a singleton in its sample. The chain is built from TRBV29-1 and TRBJ1-2; 9 nucleotides line up with TRBD1. Trimming cost V 6 bases and J 5 bases; bases outside gene matches: 13. Looked up from germline, CDR1 is SQVTM and CDR2 is ANQGSEA. CDR3 size: 15 residues. CDR3: CSVGAGTGPRYGYTF. CDR3 in DNA: TGCAGCGTGGGGGCCGGGACAGGGCCCAGATATGGCTACACCTTC.

This clone was found once. The V gene is TRBV12-5, the J gene TRBJ1-5, with a weak D call TRBD1 (5 bases). The germline V gene encodes CDR1 LGHNT and CDR2 FRNRAP. Trimming removed 9 bases at V and 2 bases at J, with 23 bases between. CDR3 size: 17 residues. The CDR3 spells CASAFEIGVPGNQPQHF. Here the CDR3 DNA reads TGTGCTAGCGCGTTCGAAATAGGGGTTCCAGGCAATCAGCCCCAGCATTTT. Variable domain in full (rest from reference TRBV12-5 and TRBJ1-5): DARVTQTPRHKVTEMGQEVTMRCQPILGHNTVFWYRQTMMQGLELLAYFRNRAPLDDSGMPKDRFSAEMPDATLATLKIQPSEPRDSAVYFCASAFEIGVPGNQPQHFGDGTRLSIL.

This clone was counted a few times. V usage is TRBV5-4 and J usage is TRBJ2-3; 9 nucleotides match TRBD2. J lost 6 bases, V lost 4 bases, and 6 bases had no gene match. Germline V gene lookup returns CDR1 SGHNT and CDR2 YYREEE (reference sequence). The CDR3 extends over 14 amino acids. Here the CDR3 reads CASSPGTSIDTQYF. The CDR3 nucleotides read TGTGCCAGCAGCCCGGGGACTAGCATCGATACGCAGTATTTT.

The chain recombines TRBV7-9 with TRBJ1-4; TRBD1 aligns across 7 bases. The CDR3 contains 16 residues. V was clipped by 5 bases and J by 5 bases; unmatched bases: 11. Germline lookup yields CDR1 SEHNR and CDR2 FQNEAQ (reference sequence). DNA of the CDR3: TGTGCCAGCAGCCCGGGACCCGGGACAGTAAATGAAAAACTGTTTTTT. This codes for CASSPGPGTVNEKLFF.

The J gene is TRBJ2-7, the V gene TRBV7-6; 14 nucleotides align to TRBD2. The V gene's germline CDR1 is SGHVS and CDR2 FNYEAQ. The ends lost 5 bases at V and 6 bases at J; junction bases unmatched: 12. The CDR3 is 17 amino acids. DNA for the CDR3: TGTGCCAGCAGCCCGGGACTAGCGGGAGAGGTGTTAAGCGAGCAGTACTTC. Translating gives CASSPGLAGEVLSEQYF.

This chain links TRBV9 with TRBJ2-1; D is perhaps TRBD2 (6 bases). This CDR3 region has 15 residues. CDR1 is SGDLS and CDR2 is YYNGEE in the germline V gene. Trimming stripped 0 bases from V and 7 bases from J, with 14 bases between. The CDR3 loop reads CASSVGSFGGNEQFF. Written as DNA, the CDR3 is TGTGCCAGCAGCGTAGGATCCTTTGGGGGGAATGAGCAGTTCTTC.

The chain recombines TRBV5-1 with TRBJ2-7, with TRBD2 identical over 10 bases. The CDR3 runs to 17 residues. V was clipped by 4 bases and J by 3 bases; unmatched bases: 13. Per germline, CDR1 SGHRS and CDR2 YFSETQ. CDR3: CASSPSGVAGGIYEQYF. The CDR3 DNA follows: TGCGCCAGCAGCCCGTCGGGGGTAGCGGGGGGAATCTACGAGCAGTACTTC. Together with reference TRBV5-1 and TRBJ2-7, the CDR3 gives the full variable domain: KAGVTQTPRYLIKTRGQQVTLSCSPISGHRSVSWYQQTPGQGLQFLFEYFSETQRNKGNFPGRFSGRQFSNSRSEMNVSTLELGDSALYLCASSPSGVAGGIYEQYFGPGTRLTVT.

The chain has TRBV6-6 and TRBJ1-6; 7 positions agree with TRBD1. The length of the CDR3 is 14 residues. Germline CDR1 and CDR2: MNHNY and SVGAGI (reference sequence). Trimming removed 6 bases from V and 6 bases from J; junction bases left unmatched: 5. The CDR3 loop is CASSPDRVNSPLHF. DNA for the CDR3: TGTGCCAGCAGCCCCGACAGGGTTAATTCACCCCTCCACTTT.

This sequence joins TRBV15 and TRBJ2-1; 9 positions match TRBD2. The CDR3 spans 16 residues. The trim removed 3 bases at V and 6 bases at J, leaving 9 bases unmatched. Germline V gene data show CDR1 as LNHNV and CDR2 as YYDKDF (reference sequence). In DNA form, the CDR3 reads TGTGCCACCAGCAGGCGAGCGGGAGGTGGGGGCAATGAGCAGTTCTTC. It specifies CATSRRAGGGGNEQFF.

V and J are TRBV5-8 and TRBJ1-1; no clear D. Trimming stripped 7 bases from V and 6 bases from J, with 13 bases between. This CDR3 is 12 amino acids long. Looked up from germline, CDR1 is SGHTS and CDR2 is YDEGEE. The CDR3 loop is CASFLGGAEAFF. CDR3 in DNA: TGTGCCAGCTTCCTCGGAGGCGCTGAAGCTTTCTTT.

This chain links TRBV5-1 with TRBJ1-1; TRBD1 is a possible D gene (6 bases). Germline CDR1 SGHRS, CDR2 YFSETQ. The V end was cut by 0 bases, the J end by 2 bases, with 11 bases between. This CDR3 is 15 amino acids long. The CDR3 DNA follows: TGCGCCAGCAGCTTGGCGGGGACATCTAACACTGAAGCTTTCTTT. Translated, it gives CASSLAGTSNTEAFF.

The V call is TRBV15, the J call TRBJ1-2, with no clear D. The CDR3 spans 15 residues. The V gene's germline CDR1 is LNHNV and CDR2 YYDKDF (reference sequence). The ends were cut back, 2 bases at V and 5 bases at J, with 15 bases in the middle. The CDR3, as DNA: TGTGCCACCAGCAGATCCCGCGGGCTCGATTATGGCTACACCTTC. Its translation: CATSRSRGLDYGYTF.

The chain is built from TRBV11-2 and TRBJ2-5; 10 nucleotides match TRBD1. The DNA matches TRBJ2-7 better at its end, which makes the J call doubtful. CDR3 length: 15 residues. CDR1 and CDR2 from the germline V gene are SGHAT and FQNNGV. CDR3 sequence: CASSYWTGGTHEQYF. CDR3 bases: TGTGCCAGCAGCTATTGGACAGGGGGGACCCACGAGCAGTACTTC.

The chain recombines TRBV5-1 with TRBJ2-1; tentatively, D is TRBD1 (5 bases). Per germline, CDR1 SGHRS and CDR2 YFSETQ. The CDR3 is 15 residues long. V gave up 0 bases and J gave up 5 bases, with 12 bases separating them. In DNA form, the CDR3 reads TGCGCCAGCAGCTTGGCCTGGGGCGCCCACAATGAGCAGTTCTTC. Translated, it gives CASSLAWGAHNEQFF. Looking up the rest from reference TRBV5-1 and TRBJ2-1 gives the full variable domain: KAGVTQTPRYLIKTRGQQVTLSCSPISGHRSVSWYQQTPGQGLQFLFEYFSETQRNKGNFPGRFSGRQFSNSRSEMNVSTLELGDSALYLCASSLAWGAHNEQFFGPGTRLTVL.

On this clone itself: The same CDR3 can be traced to other DNA sequences in this sample. The chain has TRBV7-9 and TRBJ2-5; the D is unclear. Germline assignment: CDR1 SEHNR and CDR2 FQNEAQ (reference sequence). This CDR3 is built from 13 residues. V was cut by 1 base and J by 10 bases, with 13 bases left in between. In DNA, the CDR3 is TGTGCCAGCAGCTTAGGAACCGACCGGGTCCAGTACTTC. It is translated as CASSLGTDRVQYF.

This clone was seen just once. V and J are TRBV19 and TRBJ1-1, with 11 bases identical to TRBD1. J gave up 4 bases and V 8 bases, and 12 bases lay outside the gene matches. The CDR3 length is 16 residues. Germline values: CDR1 LNHDA, CDR2 SQIVND (reference sequence). The CDR3 region is CASENRDRGLGTEAFF. The CDR3 coding sequence is TGTGCCAGTGAAAACCGGGACAGGGGGTTGGGCACTGAAGCTTTCTTT.

The chain links TRBV30 to TRBJ1-1; tentative D call: TRBD1 (6 bases). CDR3 length: 12 amino acids. CDR1 is GTSNPN and CDR2 is SVGIG in the germline V gene (reference sequence). The germline V and J ends were trimmed by 7 bases and 5 bases, with 14 bases remaining between them. The CDR3, as DNA: TGTGCCTTCCAAAGGGGGAGAACTGAAGCTTTCTTT. This encodes CAFQRGRTEAFF.

The chain uses TRBV7-6 and TRBJ2-1; a possible D gene is TRBD2 (6 bases). Trimming shortened V by 0 bases and J by 4 bases, and 16 bases separated the two germline ends. The germline CDR1 and CDR2 sequences are SGHVS and FNYEAQ. The CDR3 is 17 amino acids. For the CDR3, the DNA is TGTGCCAGCAGCTTAGCCCTAGCGCGGGACTCATACAATGAGCAGTTCTTC. It encodes CASSLALARDSYNEQFF. The full variable domain, rest sourced from reference TRBV7-6 and TRBJ2-1, is GAGVSQSPRYKVTKRGQDVALRCDPISGHVSLYWYRQALGQGPEFLTYFNYEAQQDKSGLPNDRFSAERPEGSISTLTIQRTEQRDSAMYRCASSLALARDSYNEQFFGPGTRLTVL.

The CDR3 DNA is TGTGCCTGGAGTGTAAGGTTCGGGAGACATAGCAATCAGCCCCAGCATTTT. Translated: CAWSVRFGRHSNQPQHF. This chain connects TRBV30 to TRBJ1-5, with no clear D. V was clipped by 0 bases and J by 0 bases, with 15 bases between them. CDR1 and CDR2 from the germline V gene are GTSNPN and SVGIG (reference sequence). The CDR3 is 17 amino acids.

The rearrangement uses TRBV13 and TRBJ2-5; 12 positions match TRBD1. This CDR3 spans 14 amino acids. CDR1 and CDR2 from the germline V gene are PRHDT and FYEKMQ (reference sequence). J gave up 11 bases and V 5 bases, and 9 bases lay outside the gene matches. This CDR3 is CASSGGTGGMGQYF. The CDR3 DNA follows: TGTGCCAGCAGCGGCGGGACAGGGGGCATGGGGCAGTACTTC.

This rearrangement joins TRBV2 to TRBJ1-1; D possibly corresponds to TRBD1 (5 bases). Germline V gives CDR1 SNHLY, CDR2 FYNNEI. The CDR3 covers 15 residues. V lost 2 bases, J lost 1 base, and 11 bases lay in between. The CDR3 loop is CASSELGPTNTEAFF. CDR3 bases: TGTGCCAGCAGTGAATTGGGGCCAACGAACACTGAAGCTTTCTTT.

The chain carries TRBV28 and TRBJ1-4; TRBD1 is a possible D gene (5 bases). This CDR3 is 17 amino acids long. V dropped 6 bases and J dropped 4 bases, with 21 bases sitting between them. Germline CDR1 MDHEN, CDR2 SYDVKM. The CDR3 DNA is TGTGCCAGCAGCCTTGGGGCAGCTGGGATCGGTAATGAAAAACTGTTTTTT. This encodes CASSLGAAGIGNEKLFF.